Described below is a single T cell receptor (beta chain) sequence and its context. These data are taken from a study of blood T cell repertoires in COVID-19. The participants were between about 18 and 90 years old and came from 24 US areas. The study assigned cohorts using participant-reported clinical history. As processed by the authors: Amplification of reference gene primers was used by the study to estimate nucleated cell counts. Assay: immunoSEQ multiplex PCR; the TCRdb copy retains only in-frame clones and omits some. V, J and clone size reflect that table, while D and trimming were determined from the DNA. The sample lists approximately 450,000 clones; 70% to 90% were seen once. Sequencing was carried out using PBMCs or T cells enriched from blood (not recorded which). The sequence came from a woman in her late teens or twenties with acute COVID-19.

The CDR3 is CASSWRENTGELFF. DNA for the CDR3: TGTGCCAGTAGTTGGCGGGAGAACACCGGGGAGCTGTTTTTT. This chain uses TRBV19 with TRBJ2-2; D might be TRBD2 (6 bases). This CDR3 has 14 residues. The germline CDR1 and CDR2 sequences are LNHDA and SQIVND (reference sequence). Trimming took off 5 bases at V and 1 base at J, with 8 bases between the two ends.